This T cell receptor (beta chain) was sequenced during a study of monozygotic twins with inflammatory bowel disease. Study-level points and caveats: Twins with IBD had fewer clonotypes in common with others than healthy twins, particularly during disease activity. The study found lower TCRbeta diversity (inverse Simpson) in IBD patients than in healthy co-twins. Variability in patient repertoires may have come partly from differing immunosuppressive treatments.

Notes on this clonotype: Its antigen is unknown.

CDR3 length equals 13 residues. TCRdb re-analyzed the 5' RACE reads; it lists each CDR3 protein once, without DNA. The table gives approximately 210,000 distinct CDR3 sequences; the top ten clones make up less than 9% of it. V is TRBV12-3 or TRBV12-4 and J is TRBJ2-5. This TCR was sampled from a human donor with ulcerative colitis or Crohn's disease, or a healthy co-twin of an affected twin (not recorded which). Sample: blood. The chain's CDR3 is CASSFGERETQYF.